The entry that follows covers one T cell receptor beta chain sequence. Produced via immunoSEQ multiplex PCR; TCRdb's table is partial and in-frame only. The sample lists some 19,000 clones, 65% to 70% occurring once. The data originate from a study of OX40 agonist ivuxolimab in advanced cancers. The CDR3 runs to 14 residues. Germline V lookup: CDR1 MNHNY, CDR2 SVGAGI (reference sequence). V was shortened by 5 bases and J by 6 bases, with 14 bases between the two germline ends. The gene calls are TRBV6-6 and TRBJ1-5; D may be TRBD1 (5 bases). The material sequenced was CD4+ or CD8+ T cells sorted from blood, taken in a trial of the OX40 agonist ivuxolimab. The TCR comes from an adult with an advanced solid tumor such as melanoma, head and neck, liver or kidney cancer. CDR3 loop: CASSRSGRSQPQHF. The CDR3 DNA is TGTGCCAGCAGTCGGTCGGGACGTAGTCAGCCCCAGCATTTT.